This TCR beta chain was captured in a study of blood T cell repertoires in COVID-19. TCRdb keeps only in-frame clones here, not all; method: immunoSEQ multiplex PCR. The table records around 140,000 clones, 80% to 90% of them present only once. This CDR3 has 15 amino acids. V usage is TRBV21-1 and J usage is TRBJ1-1. TRBV21-1 is deemed a pseudogene. This clonotype was sampled from a woman between 45 and 60 years old with acute or convalescent COVID-19. Sequenced: peripheral blood. CDR3 protein: CASSKGKRGDTEAFF. Here the CDR3 DNA reads TGTGCCAGCAGCAAAGGTAAGCGGGGAGACACTGAAGCTTTCTTT.